This entry concerns a single T cell receptor (beta chain). This entry is derived from a study of sequential checkpoint blockade in melanoma. Turning to the study itself: Patients were randomized 1:1 to nivolumab-then-ipilimumab or ipilimumab-then-nivolumab first-line. Each arm's sequence ended with maintenance nivolumab.

TCRdb's table, derived via immunoSEQ multiplex PCR, lists solely in-frame clones and lacks some. The sample includes about 38,000 clones, about 88% of them seen just once. Stated treatment: randomized to nivolumab then ipilimumab (arm A) or the reverse (arm B). No patient had prior DNA-damaging chemotherapy. PBMC sorting kept live CD3+CD8+ cells without CD19 or CD56. CDR3 length: 16 amino acids. V was pared by 0 bases and J by 1 base, with 3 bases of the junction left unmatched. Germline CDR1 is LGHNA and CDR2 is YNFKEQ. The starting material was CD8+ T cells sorted from blood (inferred from file names), obtained from a patient given nivolumab and ipilimumab in sequence. The V gene is TRBV4-2, the J gene TRBJ2-3, with 8 nucleotides matching TRBD1. The sequence came from a human donor with melanoma. DNA for the CDR3: TGTGCCAGCAGCCAAGAAAGGGGACAGGGCACAGATACGCAGTATTTT. Translating gives CASSQERGQGTDTQYF.